The 3 T cell receptor beta chains given below trace back to one sample, sequenced in a study of CD8+ T cells in alopecia areata. RNA extraction and reverse transcription yielded cDNA as sequencing template. The data were produced by immunoSEQ multiplex PCR, yet TCRdb's version contains in-frame clones alone and is incomplete. Found here are around 200,000 clones, roughly 65% of them singletons; the top ten hold about 1.7%. Sequenced material: CD4+ T cells sorted from blood, taken at week 0. These receptor sequences come from a human donor with alopecia areata.

The chain uses TRBV18 and TRBJ2-5; tentatively, D is TRBD1 (6 bases). Germline V CDR1 and CDR2: KGHSH, LQKENI. V gave up 3 bases and J gave up 5 bases, with 16 bases separating them. The CDR3 sequence is 15 residues long. DNA of the CDR3: TGTGCCAGCTCACCCTTAGGACAGCCCAAGGAGACCCAGTACTTC. Its protein product is CASSPLGQPKETQYF.

V and J are TRBV29-1 and TRBJ1-1, with unresolved D. Germline CDR1 reads SQVTM; CDR2 reads ANQGSEA. This CDR3 region has 11 residues. V was pared by 7 bases and J by 0 bases, with 6 bases between. CDR3 residues: CSAYLNTEAFF. Here the CDR3 DNA reads TGCAGCGCCTACTTGAACACTGAAGCTTTCTTT.

The chain links TRBV9 to TRBJ2-3; 7 bases are a match to TRBD2. CDR1 SGDLS and CDR2 YYNGEE come from the germline V gene. The CDR3 covers 13 residues. The ends lost 7 bases at V and 2 bases at J; junction bases unmatched: 4. This chain's CDR3 is CASGGGSTDTQYF. In nucleotides, the CDR3 is TGTGCCAGCGGCGGGGGATCCACAGATACGCAGTATTTT.